A single sample is the source of the 13 T cell receptor delta chains below, sequenced in a study of human gamma delta and Vdelta1 T cells. These TCRs' antigens remain unknown. With CATT, TCRdb re-called clones from the PCR reads. The data show some 13,000 delta-chain clones, over 40% seen once. The sequenced sample was Vdelta1 gamma-delta T cells from blood grown in culture (DOT cells). Every receptor here comes from a human donor in good health.

V gene TRDV1 combines with J gene TRDJ1, with D perhaps matching TRDD3 (5 bases). Germline lookup yields CDR1 TSWWSYY and CDR2 QGS. CDR3 length: 18 amino acids. V was shortened by 3 bases and J by 0 bases, with 20 bases between the two germline ends. The chain's CDR3 is CALGESIYRGVYTDKLIF. CDR3 coding DNA: TGTGCTCTTGGGGAGAGTATTTACCGGGGGGTTTACACCGATAAACTCATCTTT.

This clone has only a few counts. The V call is TRDV1, the J call TRDJ1; D remains ambiguous. The CDR3 is 15 amino acids. Trimming removed 3 bases from V and 0 bases from J, with 11 bases in between. The germline V gene encodes CDR1 TSWWSYY and CDR2 QGS. The CDR3 sequence is CALGEDYGNTDKLIF. The CDR3 coding sequence is TGTGCTCTTGGGGAGGACTACGGTAACACCGATAAACTCATCTTT.

The chain combines TRDV1 with TRDJ1; TRDD3 might be the D (5 bases). The CDR3 has 18 residues. CDR1 and CDR2 from the germline V gene are TSWWSYY and QGS. Trimming removed 0 bases at V and 0 bases at J, with 17 bases between. The CDR3 sequence is CALGELHAGNGYTDKLIF. DNA of the CDR3: TGTGCTCTTGGGGAACTCCATGCGGGGAATGGGTACACCGATAAACTCATCTTT.

The chain employs TRDV1 and TRDJ1; D may be TRDD3 (5 bases). Germline-derived CDR1 and CDR2 are TSWWSYY and QGS. This CDR3 is built from 16 residues. Trimming pared 1 base from V and 3 bases from J, leaving 15 bases between. The CDR3 DNA reads as TGTGCTCTTGGGGAACGGGATCGCGCCGACCCCGATAAACTCATCTTT. Amino acid sequence: CALGERDRADPDKLIF.

A few counts support this clone. The rearrangement uses TRDV1 and TRDJ1; 8 positions agree with TRDD2. The V gene end was trimmed by 4 bases and the J gene end by 1 base; junction bases not matched to a gene: 14. This CDR3 has 18 residues. Germline CDR1 is TSWWSYY and CDR2 is QGS. CDR3 protein: CALGGHFLPWLGTDKLIF. The CDR3 coding sequence is TGTGCTCTTGGGGGCCACTTCCTACCGTGGCTGGGCACCGATAAACTCATCTTT.

This sequence joins TRDV1 and TRDJ1, with 8 bases identical to TRDD3. The junction had 11 bases not matched to a gene; V was cut back by 2 bases and J by 0 bases. The length of the CDR3 is 18 residues. Germline-derived CDR1 and CDR2 are TSWWSYY and QGS. The CDR3 DNA reads as TGTGCTCTTGGGGAAAACTACAAGGGATACGAGTACACCGATAAACTCATCTTT. Amino acids: CALGENYKGYEYTDKLIF.

The chain joins TRDV1 to TRDJ1; no definite D call. Per the germline V gene, CDR1 is TSWWSYY and CDR2 is QGS. The CDR3 loop spans 17 amino acids. The V end lost 2 bases, the J end lost 1 base, and 17 bases lay between the germline ends. CDR3 coding DNA: TGTGCTCTTGGGGAAAGTCTACATCGGGGCGCCACCGATAAACTCATCTTT. Translated: CALGESLHRGATDKLIF.

The chain joins TRDV1 to TRDJ1; TRDD3 agrees at 8 bases. Germline CDR1 TSWWSYY, CDR2 QGS. J was trimmed by 4 bases and V by 0 bases; bases with no gene match: 7. This CDR3 has 16 residues. The CDR3 region has the DNA TGTGCTCTTGGGGAACTAGTTGTAGGGGGATACGATAAACTCATCTTT. It encodes CALGELVVGGYDKLIF.

This clone was recorded a few times. The chain carries TRDV1 and TRDJ1; 12 bases are a match to TRDD3. Germline V gene data show CDR1 as TSWWSYY and CDR2 as QGS. The J segment lost 0 bases and the V segment lost 5 bases, leaving 25 bases of the junction unmatched. The CDR3 loop spans 23 amino acids. As DNA, the CDR3 is TGTGCTCTTGGGAAACATCCTATTTCGACTGGGGGATACCGGGTAGGGTACACCGATAAACTCATCTTT. This sequence encodes CALGKHPISTGGYRVGYTDKLIF.

The rearrangement joins TRDV1 to TRDJ1; 11 nucleotides agree with TRDD3. The ends lost 2 bases at V and 3 bases at J; junction bases unmatched: 35. Per germline, CDR1 TSWWSYY and CDR2 QGS. There are 26 residues in the CDR3. The CDR3: CALGEASYGSPTGGYKDQVISDKLIF. For the CDR3, the DNA is TGTGCTCTTGGGGAAGCGTCCTACGGTTCCCCTACTGGGGGATATAAGGACCAAGTCATCTCCGATAAACTCATCTTT.

J is TRDJ1 and V is TRDV1, with 10 bases aligning to TRDD3. The V segment lost 5 bases and the J segment 2 bases; nucleotides outside the gene matches: 29. Germline-derived CDR1 and CDR2 are TSWWSYY and QGS. The length of the CDR3 is 23 residues. The CDR3 bases are TGTGCTCTTGGGTTAAAGGGAACCTCTTCCTACGAGGGCGTACTGGGGGATACCGATAAACTCATCTTT. Encoded protein: CALGLKGTSSYEGVLGDTDKLIF.

The chain uses TRDV1 and TRDJ1; 9 bases fit TRDD3. CDR3 length equals 18 residues. The trim removed 4 bases at V and 3 bases at J, leaving 15 bases unmatched. The germline gives CDR1 TSWWSYY, CDR2 QGS. The CDR3 region has the DNA TGTGCTCTTGGGGGAACCCTAAAAAGAGGGGGATACCCCGATAAACTCATCTTT. Translating it yields CALGGTLKRGGYPDKLIF.

The chain employs TRDV1 and TRDJ1, with 11 bases that match TRDD3. The germline V gene has CDR1 TSWWSYY and CDR2 QGS. The CDR3 extends over 18 amino acids. V lost 0 bases to trimming and J lost 7 bases; unmatched junction nucleotides: 13. The CDR3 loop is CALGELGNPGGYFGKLIF. DNA of the CDR3: TGTGCTCTTGGGGAACTTGGGAACCCTGGGGGATACTTCGGTAAACTCATCTTT.